This is a list of T cell receptor beta chains from one sample in a study of cytomegalovirus exposure and HLA in healthy donors. Only in-frame clones appear in the TCRdb table, and some are missing; sequencing was by immunoSEQ multiplex PCR. The table records under 150,000 clones, 80% to 85% of them present only once. Sample: PBMCs. These receptor sequences come from a male donor in good health and CMV-seropositive. Each CDR3 is given with its conserved first and last residue. A D gene is named only where the DNA matches it firmly. The size of a clone is reported for some rows only, either as once, few or many, or as a class for expanded clones.

>TRBJ1-5|15|TRBV28|.|.
CASSFGQLSNQPQHF
TGTGCCAGCAGTTTTGGACAGCTGAGCAATCAGCCCCAGCATTTT
>TRBJ2-4|16|TRBV27|.|.
CASSSGLHLAKNIQYF
TGTGCCAGCAGCTCGGGACTCCACTTAGCCAAAAACATTCAGTACTTC
>TRBJ2-1|17|TRBV7-9|TRBD1|.
CASSLALQGSSYNEQFF
TGTGCCAGCAGCTTAGCCCTACAGGGGTCCTCCTACAATGAGCAGTTCTTC
>TRBJ1-4|15|TRBV5-1|TRBD1|few
CASSTGRDRAEKLFF
TGCGCCAGCAGCACCGGCCGGGACAGGGCTGAAAAACTGTTTTTT
>TRBJ2-7|15|TRBV30|.|.
CAWSVGGLAVYEQYF
TGTGCCTGGAGTGTAGGGGGGCTAGCGGTTTACGAGCAGTACTTC
>TRBJ2-7|13|TRBV6-5|.|.
CASSYSRFYEQYF
TGTGCCAGCAGTTACTCGAGGTTTTACGAGCAGTACTTC
>TRBJ1-1|17|TRBV19|.|once
CASSLRRSQAMNTEAFF
TGTGCCAGTAGTCTCCGACGGAGTCAAGCTATGAACACTGAAGCTTTCTTT
>TRBJ1-2|14|TRBV10-3|TRBD1|few
CAIKSGQINYGYTF
TGTGCCATCAAATCGGGACAGATTAACTATGGCTACACCTTC
>TRBJ2-7|15|TRBV19|TRBD2|.
CASSMGPGLAYEQYF
TGTGCCAGTAGTATGGGGCCGGGACTAGCCTACGAGCAGTACTTC
>TRBJ2-1|12|TRBV10-2|.|.
CASTRSEGEQFF
TGCGCCAGCACCCGAAGCGAAGGTGAGCAGTTCTTC
>TRBJ2-5|13|TRBV7-2|.|.
CASSLYSQETQYF
TGTGCCAGCAGCTTATACAGCCAAGAGACCCAGTACTTC
>TRBJ1-5|14|TRBV4-1|TRBD1|.
CASSQVQGGQPQHF
TGCGCCAGCAGCCAAGTACAGGGGGGTCAGCCCCAGCATTTT
>TRBJ2-7|14|TRBV11-2|TRBD1|few
CASSLGQGLYEQYF
TGTGCCAGCAGCTTGGGACAGGGGCTATACGAGCAGTACTTC
>TRBJ1-4|15|TRBV2|.|.
CASSPGGQGYEKLFF
TGTGCCAGCAGCCCCGGGGGGCAGGGGTATGAAAAACTGTTTTTT
>TRBJ2-3|14|TRBV6-1|TRBD2|.
CASSLLAGKDTQYF
TGTGCCAGCAGTCTACTAGCGGGGAAAGATACGCAGTATTTT